The clone carrying this T cell receptor beta chain came up a few times. The antigen remains undetermined. Libraries were prepared by immunoSEQ multiplex PCR; TCRdb keeps only in-frame clonotypes and omits some of them. Of approximately 50,000 clones listed, around 83% were seen once; the top ten hold just under 30%. These data are taken from a study of lymphopenia after photon versus proton radiotherapy. Germline assignment: CDR1 SNHLY and CDR2 FYNNEI. The CDR3 runs 13 residues. Deletions cut 2 bases from V and 3 bases from J, with 7 bases between. Whole-study results and caveats: Oligoclonal CD8+ Temra expansion after nadir drove photon patients' diversity drop.

This receptor was identified in a man over 45 with gastric cancer. This material consisted of peripheral blood, taken from a patient treated with photon-based radiotherapy. This chain links TRBV2 with TRBJ1-2; D ambiguous. The CDR3 DNA sequence: TGTGCCAGCAGTGAAAACAGTTACTATGGCTACACCTTC. Amino acid sequence: CASSENSYYGYTF.